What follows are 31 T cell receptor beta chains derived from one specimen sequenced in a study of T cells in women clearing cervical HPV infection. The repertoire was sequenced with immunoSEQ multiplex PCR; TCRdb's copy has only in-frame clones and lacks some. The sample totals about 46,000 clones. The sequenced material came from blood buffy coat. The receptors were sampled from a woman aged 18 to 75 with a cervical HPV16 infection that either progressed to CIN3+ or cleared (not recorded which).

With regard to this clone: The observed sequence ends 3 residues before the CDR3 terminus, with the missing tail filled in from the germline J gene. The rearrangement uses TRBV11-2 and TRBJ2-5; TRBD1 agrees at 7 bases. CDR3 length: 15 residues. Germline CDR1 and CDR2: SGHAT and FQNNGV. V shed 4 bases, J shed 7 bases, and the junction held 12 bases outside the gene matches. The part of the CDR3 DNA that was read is TGTGCCAGCAGCTACGGACGGGACAGTATAGCGACC. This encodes CASSYGRDSIAT. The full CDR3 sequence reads CASSYGRDSIATQYF.

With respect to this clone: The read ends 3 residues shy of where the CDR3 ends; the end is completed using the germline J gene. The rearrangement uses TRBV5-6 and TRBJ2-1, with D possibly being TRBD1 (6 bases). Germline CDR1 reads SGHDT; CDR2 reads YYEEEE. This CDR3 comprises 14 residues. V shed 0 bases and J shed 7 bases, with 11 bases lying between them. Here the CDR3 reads CASSLVGAFNEQFF. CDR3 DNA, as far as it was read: TGTGCCAGCAGCTTGGTGGGGGCCTTTAATGAG.

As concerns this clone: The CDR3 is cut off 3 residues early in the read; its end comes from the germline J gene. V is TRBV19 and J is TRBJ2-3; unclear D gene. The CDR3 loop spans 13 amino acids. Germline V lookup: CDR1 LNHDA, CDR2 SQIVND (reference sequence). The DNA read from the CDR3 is TGTGCCAGTAGTAGGTACAGATCGGATCCG. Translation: CASSRYRSDP. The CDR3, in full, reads CASSRYRSDPQYF.

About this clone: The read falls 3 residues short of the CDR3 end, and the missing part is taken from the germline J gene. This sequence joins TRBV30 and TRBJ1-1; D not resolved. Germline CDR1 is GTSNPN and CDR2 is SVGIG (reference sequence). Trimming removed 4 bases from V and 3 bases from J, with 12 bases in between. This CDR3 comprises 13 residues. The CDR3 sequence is CAWNVVEYTEAFF. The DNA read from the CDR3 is TGTGCCTGGAATGTGGTAGAGTACACTGAA.

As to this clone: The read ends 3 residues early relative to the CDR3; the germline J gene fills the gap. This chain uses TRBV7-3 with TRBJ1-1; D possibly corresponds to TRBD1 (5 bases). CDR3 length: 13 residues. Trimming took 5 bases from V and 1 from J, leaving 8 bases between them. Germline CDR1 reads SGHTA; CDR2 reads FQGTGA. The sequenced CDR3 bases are TGTGCCAGCAGCATAGACAGGAACACTGAA. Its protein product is CASSIDRNTE. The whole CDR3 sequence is CASSIDRNTEAFF.

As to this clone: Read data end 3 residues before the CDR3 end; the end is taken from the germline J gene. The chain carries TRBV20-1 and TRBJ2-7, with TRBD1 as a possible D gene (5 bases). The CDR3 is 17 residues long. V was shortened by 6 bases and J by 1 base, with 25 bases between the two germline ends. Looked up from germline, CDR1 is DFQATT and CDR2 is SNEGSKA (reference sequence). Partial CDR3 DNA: TGCAGTGCGGCCCCGGGCAGGGCCAACCAGTTGTCCTACGAG. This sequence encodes CSAAPGRANQLSYE. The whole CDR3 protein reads CSAAPGRANQLSYEQYF.

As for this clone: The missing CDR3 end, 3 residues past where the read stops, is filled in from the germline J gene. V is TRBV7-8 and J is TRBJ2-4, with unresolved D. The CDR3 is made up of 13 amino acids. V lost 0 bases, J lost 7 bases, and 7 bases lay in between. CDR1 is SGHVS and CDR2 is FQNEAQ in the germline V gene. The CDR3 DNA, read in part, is TGTGCCAGCAGCTTAGCGCCCCGGAACATT. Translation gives CASSLAPRNI. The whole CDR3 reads CASSLAPRNIQYF.

The covered CDR3 bases are TGTGCCAGTAGTTCCGATCGTACGGACTATAATTCACCG. It specifies CASSSDRTDYNSP. The full CDR3 reads CASSSDRTDYNSPLFF. The V call is TRBV19, the J call TRBJ2-2; possible D gene TRBD2, 6 bases. The read terminates 3 residues ahead of where the CDR3 ends, so the germline J gene completes it. CDR1 and CDR2 from the germline V gene are LNHDA and SQIVND (reference sequence). The CDR3 runs to 16 residues. The whole variable domain, remainder taken from reference TRBV19 and TRBJ2-2, is DGGITQSPKYLFRKEGQNVTLSCEQNLNHDAMYWYRQDPGQGLRLIYYSQIVNDFQKGDIAEGYSVSREKKESFPLTVTSAQKNPTAFYLCASSSDRTDYNSPLFFGEGSRLTVL.

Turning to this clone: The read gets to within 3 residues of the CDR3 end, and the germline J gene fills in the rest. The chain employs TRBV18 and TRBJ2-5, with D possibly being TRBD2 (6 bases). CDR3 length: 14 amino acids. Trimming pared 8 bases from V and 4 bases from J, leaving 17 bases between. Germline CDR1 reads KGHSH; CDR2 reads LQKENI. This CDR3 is CASTPAGGLETQYF. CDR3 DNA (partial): TGTGCCAGCACCCCGGCTGGGGGGTTAGAGACC.

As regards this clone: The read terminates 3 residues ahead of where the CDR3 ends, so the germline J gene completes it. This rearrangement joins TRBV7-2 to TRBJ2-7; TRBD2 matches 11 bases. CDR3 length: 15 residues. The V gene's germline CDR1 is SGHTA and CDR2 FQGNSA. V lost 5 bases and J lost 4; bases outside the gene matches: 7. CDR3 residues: CASSERGLAEYEQYF. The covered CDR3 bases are TGTGCCAGCAGCGAGCGGGGACTAGCGGAGTACGAG.

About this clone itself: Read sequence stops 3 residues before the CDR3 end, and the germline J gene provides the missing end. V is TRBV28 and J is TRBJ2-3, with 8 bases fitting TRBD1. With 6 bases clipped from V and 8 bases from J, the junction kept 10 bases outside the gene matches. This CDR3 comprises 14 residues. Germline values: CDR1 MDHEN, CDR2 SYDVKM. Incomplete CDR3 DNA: TGTGCCAGCAGAGGGCAGGGGGCGCGAGGTACG. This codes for CASRGQGARGT. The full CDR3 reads CASRGQGARGTQYF.

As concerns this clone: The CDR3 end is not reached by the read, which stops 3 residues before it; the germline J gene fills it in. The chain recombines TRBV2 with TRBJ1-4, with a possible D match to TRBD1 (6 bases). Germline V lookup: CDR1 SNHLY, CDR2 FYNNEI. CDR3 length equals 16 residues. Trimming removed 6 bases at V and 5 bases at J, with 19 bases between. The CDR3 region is CASRDPPGHLNEKLFF. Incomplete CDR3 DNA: TGTGCCAGCAGAGATCCACCGGGACACTTAAATGAAAAA.

The CDR3 spells CASSLRGQGRQGYTGELFF. The covered CDR3 bases are TGTGCCAGCAGCTTAAGGGGGCAGGGCCGACAGGGATACACCGGGGAG. The chain is built from TRBV7-3 and TRBJ2-2, with 7 bases lining up with TRBD1. Sequencing ends 3 residues short of the CDR3 end; the germline J gene provides the rest. V was pared by 1 base and J by 3 bases, with 14 bases of the junction left unmatched. The germline V gene has CDR1 SGHTA and CDR2 FQGTGA. The CDR3 totals 19 residues.

CDR3 sequence: CASTALGHSPLFF. The CDR3 DNA, read in part, is TGTGCCAGTACGGCCCTGGGGCATTCACCA. J is TRBJ1-4 and V is TRBV19; D perhaps matches TRBD1 (5 bases). Read coverage stops 3 residues before the CDR3 terminus; the germline J gene supplies the remainder. Germline CDR1 is LNHDA and CDR2 is SQIVND (reference sequence). This CDR3 is built from 13 residues.

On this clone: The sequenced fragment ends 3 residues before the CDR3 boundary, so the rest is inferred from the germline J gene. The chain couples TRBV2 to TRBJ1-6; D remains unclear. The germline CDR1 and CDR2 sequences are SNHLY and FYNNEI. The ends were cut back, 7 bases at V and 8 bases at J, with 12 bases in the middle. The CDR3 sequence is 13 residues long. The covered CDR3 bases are TGTGCCAGCATTGACGAGCGGGATTCACCC. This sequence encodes CASIDERDSP. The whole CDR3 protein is CASIDERDSPLHF.

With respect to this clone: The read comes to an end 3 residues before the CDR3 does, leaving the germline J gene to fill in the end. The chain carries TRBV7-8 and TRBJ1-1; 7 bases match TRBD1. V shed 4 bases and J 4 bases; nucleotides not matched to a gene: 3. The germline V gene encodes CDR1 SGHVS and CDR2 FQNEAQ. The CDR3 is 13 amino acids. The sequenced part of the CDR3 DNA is TGTGCCAGCAGCTCGCGGACAGGCACTGAA. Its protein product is CASSSRTGTE. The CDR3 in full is CASSSRTGTEAFF.

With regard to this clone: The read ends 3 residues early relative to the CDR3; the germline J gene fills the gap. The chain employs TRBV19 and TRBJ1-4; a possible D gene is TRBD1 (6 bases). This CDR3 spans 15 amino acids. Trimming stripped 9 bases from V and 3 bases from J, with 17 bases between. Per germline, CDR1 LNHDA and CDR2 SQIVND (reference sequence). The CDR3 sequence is CASKKWDTPNEKLFF. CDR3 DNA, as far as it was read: TGTGCCAGCAAGAAATGGGACACTCCTAATGAAAAA. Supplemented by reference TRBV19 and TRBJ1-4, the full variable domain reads DGGITQSPKYLFRKEGQNVTLSCEQNLNHDAMYWYRQDPGQGLRLIYYSQIVNDFQKGDIAEGYSVSREKKESFPLTVTSAQKNPTAFYLCASKKWDTPNEKLFFGSGTQLSVL.

CDR3 sequence: CASSRRDSQETQYF. CDR3 DNA, as far as it was read: TGTGCCAGCAGCCGACGGGACAGTCAAGAGACC. This chain uses TRBV11-2 with TRBJ2-5; the match to TRBD1 covers 7 bases. Read data end 3 residues before the CDR3 end; the end is taken from the germline J gene. CDR3 length equals 14 residues. Per the germline V gene, CDR1 is SGHAT and CDR2 is FQNNGV. V lost 5 bases, J lost 2 bases, and 5 bases stayed unmatched.

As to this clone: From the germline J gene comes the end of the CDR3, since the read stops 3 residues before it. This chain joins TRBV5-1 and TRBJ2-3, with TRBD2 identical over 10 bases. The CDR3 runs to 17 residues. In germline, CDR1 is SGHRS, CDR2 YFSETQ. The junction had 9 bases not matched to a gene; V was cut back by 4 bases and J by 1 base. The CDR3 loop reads CASSTWSGTSGTDTQYF. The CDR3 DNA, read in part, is TGCGCCAGCAGCACTTGGTCTGGGACTAGCGGCACAGATACG.

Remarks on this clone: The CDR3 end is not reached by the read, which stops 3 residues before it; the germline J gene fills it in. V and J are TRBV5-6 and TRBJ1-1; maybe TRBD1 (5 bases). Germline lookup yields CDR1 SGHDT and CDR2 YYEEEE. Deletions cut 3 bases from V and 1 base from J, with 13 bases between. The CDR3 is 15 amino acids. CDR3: CASSWGPDTNTEAFF. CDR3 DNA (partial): TGTGCCAGCAGCTGGGGCCCTGACACGAACACTGAA.

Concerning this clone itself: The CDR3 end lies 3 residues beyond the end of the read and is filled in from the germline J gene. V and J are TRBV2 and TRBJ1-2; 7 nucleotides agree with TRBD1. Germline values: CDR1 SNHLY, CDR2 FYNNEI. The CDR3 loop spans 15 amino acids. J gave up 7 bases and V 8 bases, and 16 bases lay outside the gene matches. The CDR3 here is CASEANRGPGGGYTF. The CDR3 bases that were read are TGTGCCAGCGAGGCTAACAGGGGACCTGGCGGTGGC.

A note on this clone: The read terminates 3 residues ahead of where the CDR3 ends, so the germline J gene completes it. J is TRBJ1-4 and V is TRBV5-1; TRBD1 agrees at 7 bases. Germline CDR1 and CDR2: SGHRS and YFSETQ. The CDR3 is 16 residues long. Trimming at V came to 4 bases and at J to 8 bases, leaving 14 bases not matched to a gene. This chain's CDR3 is CASSQALTGAGEKLFF. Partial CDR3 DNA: TGCGCCAGCAGCCAGGCGTTAACAGGGGCAGGGGAAAAA.

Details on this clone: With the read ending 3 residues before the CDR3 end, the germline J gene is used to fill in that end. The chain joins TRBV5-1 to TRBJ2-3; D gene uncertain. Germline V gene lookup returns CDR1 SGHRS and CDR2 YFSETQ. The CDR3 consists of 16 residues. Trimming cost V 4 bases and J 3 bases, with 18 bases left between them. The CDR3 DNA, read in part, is TGCGCCAGCAGCCCCTCCAGTGGTCAAGTAACAGATACG. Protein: CASSPSSGQVTDT. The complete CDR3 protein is CASSPSSGQVTDTQYF. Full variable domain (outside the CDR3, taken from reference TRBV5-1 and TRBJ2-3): KAGVTQTPRYLIKTRGQQVTLSCSPISGHRSVSWYQQTPGQGLQFLFEYFSETQRNKGNFPGRFSGRQFSNSRSEMNVSTLELGDSALYLCASSPSSGQVTDTQYFGPGTRLTVL.

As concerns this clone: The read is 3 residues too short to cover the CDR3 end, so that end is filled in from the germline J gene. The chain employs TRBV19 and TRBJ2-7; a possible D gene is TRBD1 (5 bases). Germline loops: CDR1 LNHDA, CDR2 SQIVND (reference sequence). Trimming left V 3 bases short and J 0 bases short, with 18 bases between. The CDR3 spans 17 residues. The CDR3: CASSIAIGQSYSYEQYF. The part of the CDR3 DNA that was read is TGTGCCAGTAGTATCGCCATCGGACAATCTTACTCCTACGAG.

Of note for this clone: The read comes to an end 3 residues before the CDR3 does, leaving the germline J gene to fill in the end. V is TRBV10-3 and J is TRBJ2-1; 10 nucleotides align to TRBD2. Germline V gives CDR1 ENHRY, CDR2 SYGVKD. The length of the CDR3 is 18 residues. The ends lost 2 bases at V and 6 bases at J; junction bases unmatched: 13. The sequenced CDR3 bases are TGTGCCATCAGTGAGGAGCTAGCGGGAGATAGGGAAGGCAATGAG. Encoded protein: CAISEELAGDREGNE. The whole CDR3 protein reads CAISEELAGDREGNEQFF.

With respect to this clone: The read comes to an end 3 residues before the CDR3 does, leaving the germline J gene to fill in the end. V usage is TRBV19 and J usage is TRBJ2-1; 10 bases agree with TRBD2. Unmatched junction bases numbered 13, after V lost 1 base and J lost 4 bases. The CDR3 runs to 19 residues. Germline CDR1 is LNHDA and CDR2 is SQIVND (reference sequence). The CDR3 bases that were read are TGTGCCAGTAGTATAGTTTCTAGCGGGGGCCGGGTTTCGTACAATGAG. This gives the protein CASSIVSSGGRVSYNE. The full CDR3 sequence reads CASSIVSSGGRVSYNEQFF.

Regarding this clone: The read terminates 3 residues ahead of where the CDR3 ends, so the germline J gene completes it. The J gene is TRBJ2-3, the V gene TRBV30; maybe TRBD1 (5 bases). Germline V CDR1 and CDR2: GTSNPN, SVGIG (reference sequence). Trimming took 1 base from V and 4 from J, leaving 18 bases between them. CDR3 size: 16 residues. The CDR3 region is CAWSAYQGDAPDTQYF. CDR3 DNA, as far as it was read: TGTGCCTGGAGTGCCTACCAGGGTGATGCCCCAGATACG.

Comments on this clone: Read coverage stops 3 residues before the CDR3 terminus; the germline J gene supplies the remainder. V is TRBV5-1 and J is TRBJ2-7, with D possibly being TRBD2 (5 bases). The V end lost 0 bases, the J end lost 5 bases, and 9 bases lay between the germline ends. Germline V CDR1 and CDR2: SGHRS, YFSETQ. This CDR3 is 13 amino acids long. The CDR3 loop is CASSLERPNEQYF. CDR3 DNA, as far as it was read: TGCGCCAGCAGCTTGGAGCGGCCGAACGAG.

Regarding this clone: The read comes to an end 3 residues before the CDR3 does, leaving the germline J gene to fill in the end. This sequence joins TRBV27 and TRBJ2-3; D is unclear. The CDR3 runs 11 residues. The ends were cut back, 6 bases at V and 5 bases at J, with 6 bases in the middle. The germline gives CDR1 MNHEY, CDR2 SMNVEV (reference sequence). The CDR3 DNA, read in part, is TGTGCCAGCAGGGAGCGAGATACG. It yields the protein CASRERDT. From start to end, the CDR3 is CASRERDTQYF.

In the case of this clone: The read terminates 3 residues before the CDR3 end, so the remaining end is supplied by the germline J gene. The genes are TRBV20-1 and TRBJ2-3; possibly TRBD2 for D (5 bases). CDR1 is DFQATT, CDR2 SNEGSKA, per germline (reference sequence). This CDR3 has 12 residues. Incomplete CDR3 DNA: TGCAGTGCTCCGCGGGCAGGCGAGACG. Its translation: CSAPRAGET. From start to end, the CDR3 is CSAPRAGETQYF.

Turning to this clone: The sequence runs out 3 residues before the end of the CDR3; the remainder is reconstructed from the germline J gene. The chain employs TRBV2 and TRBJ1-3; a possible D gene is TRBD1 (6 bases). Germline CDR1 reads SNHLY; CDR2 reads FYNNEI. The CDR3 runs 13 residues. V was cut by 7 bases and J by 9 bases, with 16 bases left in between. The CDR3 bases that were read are TGTGCCAGCACTGCACAGGGTTTGCCCACC. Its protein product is CASTAQGLPT. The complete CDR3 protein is CASTAQGLPTIYF.